This entry describes one T cell receptor beta chain. The antigen is not known. This entry comes from a study of molecular identifiers for immune sequencing clone quantification. Study summary: Replicates involved a five-way split of RNA from around 20,000 or 100,000 naive CD8 cells, with sequencing of four.

The study, taken as a whole, reports: In a background of around 970,000 naive cells, spiked Jurkat TCR RNA from one cell was reportedly detectable. More than 97% of effector molecules, versus under 1% of naive-cell molecules, belonged to clones above 20 RNA copies.

TCRdb reprocessed the PCR reads via MiXCR and lists one record per CDR3 protein. The table lists 460,000 or so distinct CDR3 sequences, roughly 24% of them singletons, with under 0.85% in the top ten. The ends were cut back, 3 bases at V and 0 bases at J, with 14 bases in the middle. This CDR3 contains 16 residues. CDR1 is MGHRA, CDR2 YSYEKL, per germline. Source material for naive CD8 libraries was roughly 19,000 to 1,000,000 sorted cells, with 10%, 30% or 50% RNA. The chain couples TRBV4-1 to TRBJ2-5; D is possibly TRBD1 or TRBD2 (6 bases each). The origin of this receptor is a human donor in good health. Some libraries in this study had Jurkat cell RNA spiked in. The specimen was naive CD8+ T cells from blood, with Jurkat cell RNA spiked in. Subset described: FACS-sorted CD8+CD4-CCR7+CD45RA+ naive T cells. CDR3 region: CASSHGGTKNQETQYF. CDR3 coding DNA: TGCGCCAGCAGCCATGGGGGGACAAAAAACCAAGAGACCCAGTACTTC.